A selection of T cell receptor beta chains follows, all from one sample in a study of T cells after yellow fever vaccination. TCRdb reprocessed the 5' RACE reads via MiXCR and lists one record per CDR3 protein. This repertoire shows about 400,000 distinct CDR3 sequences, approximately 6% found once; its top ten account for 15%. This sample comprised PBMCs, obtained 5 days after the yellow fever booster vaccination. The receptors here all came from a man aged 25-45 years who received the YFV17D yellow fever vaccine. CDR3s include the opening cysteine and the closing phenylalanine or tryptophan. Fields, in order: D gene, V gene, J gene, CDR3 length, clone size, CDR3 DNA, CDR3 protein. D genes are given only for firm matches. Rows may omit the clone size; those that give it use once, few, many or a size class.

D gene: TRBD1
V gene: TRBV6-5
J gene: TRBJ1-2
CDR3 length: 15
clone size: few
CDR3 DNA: TGTGCCAGCAGTTACTCGACAGGGAATCACTATGGCTACACCTTC
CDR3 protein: CASSYSTGNHYGYTF

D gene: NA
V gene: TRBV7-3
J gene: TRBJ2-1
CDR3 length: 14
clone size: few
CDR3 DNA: TGTGCCAGCAGCTTCTCCATATCAGGAGGATGGAAGTTCTTC
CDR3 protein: CASSFSISGGWKFF

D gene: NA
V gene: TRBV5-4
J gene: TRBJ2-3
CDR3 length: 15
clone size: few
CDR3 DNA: TGTGCCAGCAGCCGTGGGGGTGTTAGCACAGATACGCAGTATTTT
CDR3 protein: CASSRGGVSTDTQYF

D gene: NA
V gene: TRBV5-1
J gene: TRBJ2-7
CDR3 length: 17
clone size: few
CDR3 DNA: TGCGCCAGCAGCGGCTCCTCAGGACTGACCCACGACTACGAGCAGTACTTC
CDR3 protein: CASSGSSGLTHDYEQYF

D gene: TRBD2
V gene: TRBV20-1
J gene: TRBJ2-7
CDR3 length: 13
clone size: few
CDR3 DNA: TGCAGTGCTAGTCGAGGGACTAAGTACGAGCAGTACTTC
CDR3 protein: CSASRGTKYEQYF

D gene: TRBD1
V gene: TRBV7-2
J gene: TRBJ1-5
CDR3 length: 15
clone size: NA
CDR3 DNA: TGTGCCAGCAGCCGACAGGGAGGGGACAATCAGCCCCAGCATTTT
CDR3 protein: CASSRQGGDNQPQHF

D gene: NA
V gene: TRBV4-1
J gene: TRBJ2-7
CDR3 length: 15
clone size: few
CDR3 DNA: TGCGCCAGCAGCCAAGGGGAAGGTAGCTCCTACGAGCAGTACTTC
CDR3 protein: CASSQGEGSSYEQYF

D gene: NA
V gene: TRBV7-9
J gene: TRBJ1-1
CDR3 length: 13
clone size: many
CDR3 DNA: TGTGCCAGCAGCTTAAATACCGGTACTGAAGCTTTCTTT
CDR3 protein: CASSLNTGTEAFF

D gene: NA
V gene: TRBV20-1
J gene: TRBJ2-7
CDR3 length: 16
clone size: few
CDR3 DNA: TGCAGTGCTCAAATATACAGGGAGGTCAACTACTACGAGCAGTACTTC
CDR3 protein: CSAQIYREVNYYEQYF

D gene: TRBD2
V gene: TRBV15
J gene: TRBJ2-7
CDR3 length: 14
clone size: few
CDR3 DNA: TGTGCCACCAGTTATAGCGGGCCACTCTACGAGCAGTACTTC
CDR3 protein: CATSYSGPLYEQYF

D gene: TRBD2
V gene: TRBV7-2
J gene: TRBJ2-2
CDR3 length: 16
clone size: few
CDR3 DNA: TGTGCCAGCAGGCTCCCTAGCGGGAAGACCCTCGGGGAGCTGTTTTTT
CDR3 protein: CASRLPSGKTLGELFF

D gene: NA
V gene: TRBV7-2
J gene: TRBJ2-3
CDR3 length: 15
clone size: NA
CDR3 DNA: TGTGCCAGCAGCCCCCTGGGTCACCCTACAGATACGCAGTATTTT
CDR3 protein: CASSPLGHPTDTQYF

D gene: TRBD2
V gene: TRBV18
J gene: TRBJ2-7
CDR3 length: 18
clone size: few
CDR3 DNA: TGTGCCAGCTCACCACCGGGACTAGCGGGAGCGGGTAAGAACGAGCAGTACTTC
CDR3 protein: CASSPPGLAGAGKNEQYF

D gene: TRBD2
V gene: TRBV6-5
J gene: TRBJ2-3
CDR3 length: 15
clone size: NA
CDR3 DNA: TGTGCCAGCAGTTACCGCGGGAGGGACTTTGATACGCAGTATTTT
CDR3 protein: CASSYRGRDFDTQYF

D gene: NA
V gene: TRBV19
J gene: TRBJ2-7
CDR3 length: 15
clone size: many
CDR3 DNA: TGTGCCAGTAGTACCACCCGACAGGTATCCTACGAGCAGTACTTC
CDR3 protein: CASSTTRQVSYEQYF

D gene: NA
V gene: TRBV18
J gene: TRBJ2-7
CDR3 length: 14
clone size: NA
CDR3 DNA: TGTGCCAGCTCACCATTGCGCGGGAACGACGAGCAGTACTTC
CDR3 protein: CASSPLRGNDEQYF

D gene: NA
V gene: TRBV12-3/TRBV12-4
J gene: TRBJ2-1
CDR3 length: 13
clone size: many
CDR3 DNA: TGTGCCAGCCTTAGCGACGGGTACAATGAGCAGTTCTTC
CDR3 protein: CASLSDGYNEQFF

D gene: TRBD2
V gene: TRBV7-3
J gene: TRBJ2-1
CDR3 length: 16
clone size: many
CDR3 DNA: TGTGCCAGCAGCCTCACACTAGCGGATTTGTACAATGAGCAGTTCTTC
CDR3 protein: CASSLTLADLYNEQFF

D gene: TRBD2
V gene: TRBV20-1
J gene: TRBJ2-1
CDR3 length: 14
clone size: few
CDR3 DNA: TGCAGTGTGAGCGGGGGAGGGGGTTTCAATGAGCAGTTCTTC
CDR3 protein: CSVSGGGGFNEQFF

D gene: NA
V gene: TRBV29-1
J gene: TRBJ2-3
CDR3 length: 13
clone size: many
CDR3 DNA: TGCAGCGTTGACAGGGGAGGGAGAAATACGCAGTATTTT
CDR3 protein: CSVDRGGRNTQYF

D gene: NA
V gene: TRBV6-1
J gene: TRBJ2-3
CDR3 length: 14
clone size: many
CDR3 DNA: TGTGCCAGCAGTCCGAGGATCGTTCCAGATACGCAGTATTTT
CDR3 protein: CASSPRIVPDTQYF

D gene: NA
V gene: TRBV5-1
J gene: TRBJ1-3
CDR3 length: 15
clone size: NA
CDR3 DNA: TGCGCCAGCAGCTCAGGACCGGACTCTGGAAACACCATATATTTT
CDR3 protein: CASSSGPDSGNTIYF

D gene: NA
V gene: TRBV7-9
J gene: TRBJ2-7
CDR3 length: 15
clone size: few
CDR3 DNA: TGTGCCAGCAGCCCCCCTTACTCGAGCTCCTACGAGCAGTACTTC
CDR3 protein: CASSPPYSSSYEQYF

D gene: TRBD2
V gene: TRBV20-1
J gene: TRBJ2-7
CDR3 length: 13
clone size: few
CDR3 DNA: TGCAGTGCAAGCACGGGGGGATACTACGAGCAGTACTTC
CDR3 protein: CSASTGGYYEQYF

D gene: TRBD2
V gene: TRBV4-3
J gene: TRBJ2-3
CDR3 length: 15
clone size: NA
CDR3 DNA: TGCGCCAGCAGCCCAGCGGGAGGGAATTCAGATACGCAGTATTTT
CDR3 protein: CASSPAGGNSDTQYF

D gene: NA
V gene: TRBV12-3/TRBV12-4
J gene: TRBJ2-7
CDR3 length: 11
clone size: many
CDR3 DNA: TGTGCCAGCAGTTATGGGGGGGAGCAGTACTTC
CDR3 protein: CASSYGGEQYF

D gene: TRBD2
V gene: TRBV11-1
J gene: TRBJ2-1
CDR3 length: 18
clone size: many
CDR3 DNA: TGTGCCAGCAGCTCGCTAGCGGGAGAGTCAGGGGCCTACAATGAGCAGTTCTTC
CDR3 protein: CASSSLAGESGAYNEQFF

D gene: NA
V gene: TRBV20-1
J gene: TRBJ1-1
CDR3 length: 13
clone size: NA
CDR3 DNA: TGCAGTGCTAGAAGAGGGAGGTACACTGAAGCTTTCTTT
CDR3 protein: CSARRGRYTEAFF

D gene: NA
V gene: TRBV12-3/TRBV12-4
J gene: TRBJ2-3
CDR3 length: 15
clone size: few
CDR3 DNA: TGTGCCAGCAGACTGGGGGGTGGAAGCACAGATACGCAGTATTTT
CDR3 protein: CASRLGGGSTDTQYF

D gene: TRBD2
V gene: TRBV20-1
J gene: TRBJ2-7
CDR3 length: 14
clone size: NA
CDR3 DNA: TGCAGTGGGGTATCTGGCGGGGGCTCCTACGAGCAGTACTTC
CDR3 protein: CSGVSGGGSYEQYF

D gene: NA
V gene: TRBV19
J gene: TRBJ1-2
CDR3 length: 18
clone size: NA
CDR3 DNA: TGTGCCAGTAGTATGGTAGGGCCTACGCAGATCCCCGTCTATGGCTACACCTTC
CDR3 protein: CASSMVGPTQIPVYGYTF

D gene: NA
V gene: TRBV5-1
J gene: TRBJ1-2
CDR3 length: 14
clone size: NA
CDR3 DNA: TGCGCCAGCAGCTTGACCACCGCTAACTATGGCTACACCTTC
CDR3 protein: CASSLTTANYGYTF

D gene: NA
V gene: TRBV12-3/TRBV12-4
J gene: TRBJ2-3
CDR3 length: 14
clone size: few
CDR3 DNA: TGTGCCAGCAGTTTAGCGGGGAGATCGGTCACGCAGTATTTT
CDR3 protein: CASSLAGRSVTQYF

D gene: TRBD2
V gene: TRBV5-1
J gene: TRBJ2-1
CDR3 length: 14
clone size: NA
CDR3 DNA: TGCGCCAGCAGGAAACTAGCGGACCTGGACGAGCAGTTCTTC
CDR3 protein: CASRKLADLDEQFF

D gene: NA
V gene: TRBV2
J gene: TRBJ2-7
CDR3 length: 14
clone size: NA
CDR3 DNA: TGTGCCAGCAGCTTCGGGCCGCTTCCCTACGAGCAGTACTTC
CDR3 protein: CASSFGPLPYEQYF

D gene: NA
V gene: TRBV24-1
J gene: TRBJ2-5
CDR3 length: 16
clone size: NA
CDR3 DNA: TGTGCCACCAGTGCGGGTAGACAGCCTCGGGGAGAGACCCAGTACTTC
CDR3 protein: CATSAGRQPRGETQYF

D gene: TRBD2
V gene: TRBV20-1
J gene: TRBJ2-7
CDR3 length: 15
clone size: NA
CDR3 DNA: TGCAGTGCTAGAACTGCGGGAGACGCCTTGGACGAGCAGTACTTC
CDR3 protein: CSARTAGDALDEQYF

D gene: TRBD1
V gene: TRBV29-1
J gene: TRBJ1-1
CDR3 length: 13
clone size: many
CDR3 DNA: TGCAGCGTTTTCCAGGGGGCATTTACTGAAGCTTTCTTT
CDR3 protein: CSVFQGAFTEAFF

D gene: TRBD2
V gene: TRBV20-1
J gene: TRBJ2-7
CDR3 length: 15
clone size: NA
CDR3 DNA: TGCAGTGCTAGAGATGTTCGGGAGGGGCGCTACGAGCAGTACTTC
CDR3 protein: CSARDVREGRYEQYF

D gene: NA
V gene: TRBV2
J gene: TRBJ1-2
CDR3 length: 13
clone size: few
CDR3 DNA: TGTGCCGGCCTGGACCCCTCCAACTATGGCTACACCTTC
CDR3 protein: CAGLDPSNYGYTF

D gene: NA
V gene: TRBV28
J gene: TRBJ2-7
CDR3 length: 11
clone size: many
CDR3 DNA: TGTGCCTGCAGTTCGAACTACGAGCAGTACTTC
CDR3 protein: CACSSNYEQYF

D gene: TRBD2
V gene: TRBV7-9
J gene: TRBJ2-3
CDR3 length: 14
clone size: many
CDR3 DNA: TGTGCCAGCAGCTACGGGAGGGTCGCAGATACGCAGTATTTT
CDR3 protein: CASSYGRVADTQYF

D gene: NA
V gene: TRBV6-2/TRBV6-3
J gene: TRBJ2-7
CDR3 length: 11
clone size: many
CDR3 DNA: TGTGCCAGCAGCCCAAACCGCGAGCAGTACTTC
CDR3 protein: CASSPNREQYF

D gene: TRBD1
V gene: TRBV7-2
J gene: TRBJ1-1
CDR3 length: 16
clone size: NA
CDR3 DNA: TGTGCCAGCAGCTTAGGACAGGGCGGAGGTAACACTGAAGCTTTCTTT
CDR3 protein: CASSLGQGGGNTEAFF

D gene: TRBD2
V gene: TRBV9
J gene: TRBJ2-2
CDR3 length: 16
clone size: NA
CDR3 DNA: TGTGCCAGCAGCGTGGGGACTAGCGGGAACACCGGGGAGCTGTTTTTT
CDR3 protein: CASSVGTSGNTGELFF

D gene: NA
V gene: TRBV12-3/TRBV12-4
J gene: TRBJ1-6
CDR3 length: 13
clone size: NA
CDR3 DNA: TGTGCCAGCAGTTTAGGGGGGAATTCACCCCTCCACTTT
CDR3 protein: CASSLGGNSPLHF

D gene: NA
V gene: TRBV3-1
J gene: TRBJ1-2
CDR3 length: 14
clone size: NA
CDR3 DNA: TGTGCCAGCAGCCAAGATACAGGCTTCTATGGCTACACCTTC
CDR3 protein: CASSQDTGFYGYTF

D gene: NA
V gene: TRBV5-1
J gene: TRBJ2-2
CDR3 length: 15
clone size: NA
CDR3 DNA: TGCGCCAGCAGCTCGGACTGGCGGAACACCGGGGAGCTGTTTTTT
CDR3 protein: CASSSDWRNTGELFF

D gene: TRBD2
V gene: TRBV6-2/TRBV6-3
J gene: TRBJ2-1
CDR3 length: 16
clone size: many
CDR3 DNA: TGTGCCAGCAGTCGGCCCGGGAGCGGGAGGGGCAATGAGCAGTTCTTC
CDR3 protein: CASSRPGSGRGNEQFF

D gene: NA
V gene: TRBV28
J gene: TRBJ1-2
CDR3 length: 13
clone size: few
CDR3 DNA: TGTGCCAGCAGTGTTGAGGGAGTTAATGGCTACACCTTC
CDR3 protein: CASSVEGVNGYTF

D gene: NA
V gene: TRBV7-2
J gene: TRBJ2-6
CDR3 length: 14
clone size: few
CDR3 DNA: TGTGCCAGCAGCTTAGCTGGTGGGGCCAACGTCCTGACTTTC
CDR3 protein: CASSLAGGANVLTF

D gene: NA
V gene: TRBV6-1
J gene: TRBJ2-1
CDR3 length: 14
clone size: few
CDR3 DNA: TGTGCCAGCCGATGGCAGGGAGGTGGCGATGAGCAGTTCTTC
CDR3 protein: CASRWQGGGDEQFF

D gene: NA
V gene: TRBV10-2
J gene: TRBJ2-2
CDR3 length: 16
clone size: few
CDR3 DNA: TGCGCCAGCAAGGGACTCCGTGAGGGCAACACCGGGGAGCTGTTTTTT
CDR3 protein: CASKGLREGNTGELFF

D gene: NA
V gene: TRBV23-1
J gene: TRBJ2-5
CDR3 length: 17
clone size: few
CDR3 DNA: TGCGCCAGCAGTCAACCGGACAGAGAGAGGGATAAAGAGACCCAGTACTTC
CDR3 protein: CASSQPDRERDKETQYF

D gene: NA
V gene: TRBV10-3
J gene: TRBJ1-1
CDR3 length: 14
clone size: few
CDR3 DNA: TGTGCCATCAGGGGACCGGGTGGAGGCACTGAAGCTTTCTTT
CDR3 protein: CAIRGPGGGTEAFF

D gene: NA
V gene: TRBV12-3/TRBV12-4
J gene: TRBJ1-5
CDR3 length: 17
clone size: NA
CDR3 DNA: TGTGCCAGCAGTTGGGGGATGACAGGAGGGCCCAATCAGCCCCAGCATTTT
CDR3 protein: CASSWGMTGGPNQPQHF

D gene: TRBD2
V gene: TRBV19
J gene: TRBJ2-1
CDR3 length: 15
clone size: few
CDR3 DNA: TGTGCCAGTAGCGTAGCGGGAGACATGGGGTCCGAGCAGTTCTTC
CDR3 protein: CASSVAGDMGSEQFF

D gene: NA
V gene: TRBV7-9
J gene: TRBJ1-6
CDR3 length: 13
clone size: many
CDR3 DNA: TGTGCCAGCAGCTTGGACATCTTTTCACCCCTCCACTTT
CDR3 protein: CASSLDIFSPLHF

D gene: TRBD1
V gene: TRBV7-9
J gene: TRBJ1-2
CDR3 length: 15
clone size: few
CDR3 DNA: TGTGCCAGCAGCCCGGAGACAGGGCGAAACTATGGCTACACCTTC
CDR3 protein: CASSPETGRNYGYTF